This T cell receptor (beta chain) stems from a study of T cell responses to AZD1222 COVID-19 vaccine. Trimming removed 6 bases from V and 2 bases from J, with 14 bases in between. The germline CDR1 and CDR2 sequences are LNHDA and SQIVND (reference sequence). The CDR3 is made up of 15 amino acids. Using immunoSEQ multiplex PCR, the repertoire was profiled, and TCRdb retains in-frame clones only, with some absent. This table holds some 100,000 clones, roughly 90% found once. This sample comprised peripheral blood, obtained on day 0 of AZD1222 vaccination. The rearrangement uses TRBV19 and TRBJ1-5, with no clear D. This sequence was found in an adult in good health. In DNA, the CDR3 is TGTGCCAGTAGCGATATGTTTGAGGGCAATCAGCCCCAGCATTTT. Protein: CASSDMFEGNQPQHF.